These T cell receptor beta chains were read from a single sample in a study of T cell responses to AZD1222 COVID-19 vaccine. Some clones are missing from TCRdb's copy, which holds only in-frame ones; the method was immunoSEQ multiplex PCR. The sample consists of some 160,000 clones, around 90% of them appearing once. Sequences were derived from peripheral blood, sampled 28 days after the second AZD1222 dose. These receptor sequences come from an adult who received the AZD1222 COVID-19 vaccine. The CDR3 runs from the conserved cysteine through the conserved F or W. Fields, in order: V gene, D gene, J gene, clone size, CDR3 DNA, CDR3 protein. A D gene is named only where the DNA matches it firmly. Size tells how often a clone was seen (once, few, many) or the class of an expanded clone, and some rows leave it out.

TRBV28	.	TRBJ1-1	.	TGTGCCAGCAGCTTCGAGGTAGAAGCTTTCTTT	CASSFEVEAFF
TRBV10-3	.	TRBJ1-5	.	TGTGCCATCAGTGAGTCTCGTCAGCCCCAGCATTTT	CAISESRQPQHF
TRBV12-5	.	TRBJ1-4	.	TGTGCTAGTGGTTTGGGACAGCTAACAACTAATGAAAAACTGTTTTTT	CASGLGQLTTNEKLFF
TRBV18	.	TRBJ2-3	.	TGTGCCAGCTCACCACCGAGCACAGATACGCAGTATTTT	CASSPPSTDTQYF
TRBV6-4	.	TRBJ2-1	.	TGTGCCAGCAGTGACTCGGCGCGCAATGAGCAGTTCTTC	CASSDSARNEQFF
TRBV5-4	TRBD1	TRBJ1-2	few	TGTGCCAGCAGCCTCTGGGAGGACAGGGGGCTGGGGGGCTACACCTTC	CASSLWEDRGLGGYTF
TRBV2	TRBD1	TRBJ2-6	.	TGTGCCAGCAGACAGGGGGCGCAGGGGGCCAACGTCCTGACTTTC	CASRQGAQGANVLTF
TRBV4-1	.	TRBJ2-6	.	TGCGCCAGCAGCCACGGGGCCAACGTCCTGACTTTC	CASSHGANVLTF
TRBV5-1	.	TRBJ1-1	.	TGCGCCAGCAGCTATATGGCGGCGCAGGAAGAAGCTTTCTTT	CASSYMAAQEEAFF
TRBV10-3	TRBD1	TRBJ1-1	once	TGTGCCATCAGACAGGGGGCGCGAGCTGAAGCTTTCTTT	CAIRQGARAEAFF
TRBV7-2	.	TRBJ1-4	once	TGTGCCAGCAGCTTAGATCCCCAGAGGTTGTTTTTT	CASSLDPQRLFF
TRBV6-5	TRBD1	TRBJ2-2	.	TGTGCCAGCGACAGGGGGAACACCGGGGAGCTGTTTTTT	CASDRGNTGELFF
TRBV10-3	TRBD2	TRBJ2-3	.	TGTGCCATCAGGGGAGCCGAGCGGGGGGGATCAGATACGCAGTATTTT	CAIRGAERGGSDTQYF
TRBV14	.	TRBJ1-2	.	TGTGCCAGCAGCCAAGAGATTAACTATGGCTACACCTTC	CASSQEINYGYTF
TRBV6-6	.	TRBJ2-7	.	TGTGCCAGCACCATCGCCCGGGGCCCCTACGAGCAGTACTTC	CASTIARGPYEQYF
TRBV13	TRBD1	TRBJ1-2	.	TGTGCCAGCAGCATACGGACAGGGGCCAGTTTCGCCTTC	CASSIRTGASFAF
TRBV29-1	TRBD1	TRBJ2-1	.	TGCAGCGTTGAATTCCGAGGACAGGGGACCTACAATGAGCAGTTCTTC	CSVEFRGQGTYNEQFF
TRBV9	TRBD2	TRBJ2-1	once	TGTGCCAGCAGCGTAGGAGGTAGCGGGGGGTCATCCTACAATGAGCAGTTCTTC	CASSVGGSGGSSYNEQFF
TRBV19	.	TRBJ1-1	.	TGTGCCAGTCTCACAGGGTTGGGCACTGAAGCTTTCTTT	CASLTGLGTEAFF
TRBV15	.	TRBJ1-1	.	TGTGCCACCAGCAGAGAGGGTGTTACTGAAGCTTTCTTT	CATSREGVTEAFF
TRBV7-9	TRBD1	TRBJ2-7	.	TGTGCCAGCAGCCCTAGGGGGTTCGGGACAGGGGGCTACGAGCAGTACTTC	CASSPRGFGTGGYEQYF
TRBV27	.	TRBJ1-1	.	TGTGCCAGCAGGACACCGGGACATCTTGAAGCTTTCTTT	CASRTPGHLEAFF
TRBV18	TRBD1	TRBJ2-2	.	TGTGCCAGCTCACCCCTTGGACAGGGCCGAATGAACACCGGGGAGCTGTTTTTT	CASSPLGQGRMNTGELFF
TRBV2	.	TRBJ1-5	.	TGTGCCAGCAGTGTTGACGCGGCTTGGGTTCAGCCCCAGCATTTT	CASSVDAAWVQPQHF
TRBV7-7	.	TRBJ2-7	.	TGTGCCAGCAGCGTAGACAGGTACTACGAGCAGTACTTC	CASSVDRYYEQYF
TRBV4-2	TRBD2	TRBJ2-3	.	TGTGCCAGCAGCCAAAGTGCGGGGGGGATGGATACGCAGTATTTT	CASSQSAGGMDTQYF
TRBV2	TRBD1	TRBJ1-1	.	TGTACCCAGGGGGTTAACACTGAAGCTTTCTTT	CTQGVNTEAFF
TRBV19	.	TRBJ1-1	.	TGTGCCAGTAGTATTGGGCAGTACATGAACACTGAAGCTTTCTTT	CASSIGQYMNTEAFF
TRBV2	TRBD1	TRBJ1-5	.	TGTGCCAGCAAACAGGGGGTAGATCAGCCCCAGCATTTT	CASKQGVDQPQHF
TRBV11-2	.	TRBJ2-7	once	TGTGCCAGCAGCTTAGAGCCAGGTCCCTACGAGCAGTACTTC	CASSLEPGPYEQYF
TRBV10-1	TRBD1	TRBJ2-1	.	TGCGCCAGCAGTTCGGGACAGGCCGCCAATGAGCAGTTCTTC	CASSSGQAANEQFF
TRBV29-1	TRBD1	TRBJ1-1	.	TGCAGCGTGGCAGGGGGCGTGGGGGGTGTCGGATCTTTCTTT	CSVAGGVGGVGSFF
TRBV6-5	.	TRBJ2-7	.	TGTGCCAGCAGCAGGGAAAAGTACGAGCAGTACTTC	CASSREKYEQYF
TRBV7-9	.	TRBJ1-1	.	TGTGCCAGCAGCTTAGCGTATGGGGCGAACACTGAAGCTTTCTTT	CASSLAYGANTEAFF
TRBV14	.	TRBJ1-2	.	TGTGCCAGCAGCCAAGGGACCTCCCCCTACTATGGCTACACCTTC	CASSQGTSPYYGYTF
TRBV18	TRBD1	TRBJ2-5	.	TGTGCCAGCTCACCTCCGGGACAGGGAGAGACCCAGTACTTC	CASSPPGQGETQYF
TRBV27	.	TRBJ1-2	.	TGTGCCAGCAGTTTCGGTGAGGCCGTTGGGTCGGGCTACACCTTC	CASSFGEAVGSGYTF
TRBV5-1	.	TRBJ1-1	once	TGCGCCAGCGGGGGGCTAAACTCGGCCCCTGAAGCTTTCTTT	CASGGLNSAPEAFF
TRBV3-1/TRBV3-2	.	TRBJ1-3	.	TGTGCCAGCAGCCAAGAACGGCACTCTGGAAACACCATATATTTT	CASSQERHSGNTIYF
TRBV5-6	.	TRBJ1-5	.	TGTGCCAGCAGCTTGGTTCAACAGGCAGCAGATCAGCCCCAGCATTTT	CASSLVQQAADQPQHF
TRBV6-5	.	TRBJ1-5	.	TGTGCCAGCAGTTACCGACAGCTACAGCCCCAGCATTTT	CASSYRQLQPQHF
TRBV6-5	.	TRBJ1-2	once	TGTGCCAGCCCGGGCAACTCCCCCAACTATGGCTACACCTTC	CASPGNSPNYGYTF
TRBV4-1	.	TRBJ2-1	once	TGCGCCAGCACCGCGTTCGGAGGCTCCTACAATGAGCAGTTCTTC	CASTAFGGSYNEQFF
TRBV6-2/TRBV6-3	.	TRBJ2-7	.	TGTGCCAGCAGTTACTCTGCCGGGACAAACTACGAGCAGTACTTC	CASSYSAGTNYEQYF
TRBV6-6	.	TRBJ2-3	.	TGTGCCAGCACCCGGGACTTTCGCACAGATACGCAGTATTTT	CASTRDFRTDTQYF
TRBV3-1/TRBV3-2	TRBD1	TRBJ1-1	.	TGTGCCAGCAGCCAAGTTCAGGGGGACACTGAAGCTTTCTTT	CASSQVQGDTEAFF
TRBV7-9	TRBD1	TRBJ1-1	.	TGTGCCAGCAGCTCGATGGGGACAGGGTACACTGAAGCTTTCTTT	CASSSMGTGYTEAFF
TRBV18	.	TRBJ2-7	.	TGTGCCAGCTCATCGTCACTACCCGGGATCCATGGGGCCGAGCAGTACTTC	CASSSSLPGIHGAEQYF
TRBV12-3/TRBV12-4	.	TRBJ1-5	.	TGTGCCAGCAGTTTTACGGGTCCCCAGCCCCAGCATTTT	CASSFTGPQPQHF
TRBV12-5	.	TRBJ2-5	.	TGTGCTAGTGGTTTGGAGGGACCGAAGTACTTC	CASGLEGPKYF
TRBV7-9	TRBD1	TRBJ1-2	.	TGTGCCAGCAGCTTCCAGGACAGGGTTGGCTACACCTTC	CASSFQDRVGYTF
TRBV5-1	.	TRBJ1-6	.	TGCGCCAGCAGCTTGGGGGGCTCCTATAATTCACCCCTCCACTTT	CASSLGGSYNSPLHF
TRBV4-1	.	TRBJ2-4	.	TGCGCCAGCAGCCAAGGATGGGGCGGGGAGGAAAACATTCAGTACTTC	CASSQGWGGEENIQYF
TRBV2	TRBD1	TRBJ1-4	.	TGTGCCAGCAGTGGGGACAGGGAAGGTGAAAAACTGTTTTTT	CASSGDREGEKLFF
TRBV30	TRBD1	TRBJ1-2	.	TGTGTGTCCGACAGGGGGTACTATGGCTACACCTTC	CVSDRGYYGYTF
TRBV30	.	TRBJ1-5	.	TGTGCCTGGAGTGTAGGGGTGGGTCATCAGCCCCAGCATTTT	CAWSVGVGHQPQHF
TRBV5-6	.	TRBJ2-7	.	TGTGCCAGCAGCCCAGGGGGAGGGTCCCCCTACGAGCAGTACTTC	CASSPGGGSPYEQYF